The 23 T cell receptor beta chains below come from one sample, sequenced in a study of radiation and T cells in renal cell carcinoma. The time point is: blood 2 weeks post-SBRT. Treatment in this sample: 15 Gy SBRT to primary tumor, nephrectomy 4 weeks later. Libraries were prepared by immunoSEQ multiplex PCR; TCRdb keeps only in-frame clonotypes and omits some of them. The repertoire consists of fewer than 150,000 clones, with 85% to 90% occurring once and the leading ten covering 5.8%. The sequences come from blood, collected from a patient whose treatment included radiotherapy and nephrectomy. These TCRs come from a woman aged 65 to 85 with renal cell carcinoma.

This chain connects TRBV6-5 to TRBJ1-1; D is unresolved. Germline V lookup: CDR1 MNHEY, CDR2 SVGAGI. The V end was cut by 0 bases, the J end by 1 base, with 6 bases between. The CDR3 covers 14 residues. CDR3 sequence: CASSYSARNTEAFF. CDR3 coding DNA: TGTGCCAGCAGTTACTCGGCACGGAACACTGAAGCTTTCTTT.

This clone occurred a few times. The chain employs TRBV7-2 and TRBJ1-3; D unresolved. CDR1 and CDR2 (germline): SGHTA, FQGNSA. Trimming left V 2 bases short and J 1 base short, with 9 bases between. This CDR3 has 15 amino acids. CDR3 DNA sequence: TGTGCCAGCAGCTTAAGGCCGGGATCTGGAAACACCATATATTTT. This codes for CASSLRPGSGNTIYF.

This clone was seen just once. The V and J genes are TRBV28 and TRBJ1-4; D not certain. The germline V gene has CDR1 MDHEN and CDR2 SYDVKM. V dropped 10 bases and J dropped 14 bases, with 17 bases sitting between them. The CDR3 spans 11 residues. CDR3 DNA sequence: TGTGCCACCCAGTTTGCGGGCGGCCTGTTTTTT. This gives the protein CATQFAGGLFF.

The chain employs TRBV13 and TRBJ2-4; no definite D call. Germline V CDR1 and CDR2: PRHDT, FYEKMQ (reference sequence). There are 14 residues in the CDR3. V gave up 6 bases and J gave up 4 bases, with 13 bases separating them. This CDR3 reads CASRERYGKNIQYF. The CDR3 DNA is TGTGCCAGCAGGGAGAGATACGGAAAAAACATTCAGTACTTC.

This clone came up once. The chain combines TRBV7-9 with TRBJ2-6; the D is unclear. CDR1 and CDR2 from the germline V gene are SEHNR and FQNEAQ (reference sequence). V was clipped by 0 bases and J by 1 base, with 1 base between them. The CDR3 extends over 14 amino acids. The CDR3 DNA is TGTGCCAGCAGCTTAGCTTCTGGGGCCAACGTCCTGACTTTC. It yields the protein CASSLASGANVLTF.

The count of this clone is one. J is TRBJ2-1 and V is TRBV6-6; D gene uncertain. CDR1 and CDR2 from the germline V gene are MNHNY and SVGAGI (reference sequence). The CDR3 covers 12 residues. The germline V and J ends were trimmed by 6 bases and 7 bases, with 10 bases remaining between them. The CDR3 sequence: CASRSTVNEQFF. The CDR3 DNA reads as TGTGCCAGCAGGTCGACTGTAAATGAGCAGTTCTTC.

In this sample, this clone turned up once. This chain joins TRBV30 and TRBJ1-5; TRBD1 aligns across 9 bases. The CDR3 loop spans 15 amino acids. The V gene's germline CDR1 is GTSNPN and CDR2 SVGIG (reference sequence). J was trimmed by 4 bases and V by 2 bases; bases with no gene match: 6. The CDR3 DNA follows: TGTGCCTGGAGTCCCCCGGGACAGGGTAATCAGCCCCAGCATTTT. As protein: CAWSPPGQGNQPQHF.

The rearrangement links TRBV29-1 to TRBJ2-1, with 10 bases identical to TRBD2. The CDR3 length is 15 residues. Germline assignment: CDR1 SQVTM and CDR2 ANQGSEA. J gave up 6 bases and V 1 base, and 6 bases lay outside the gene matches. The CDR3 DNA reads TGCAGCGTTGAAGGGGCTAGCGGGGGAATCAATGAGCAGTTCTTC. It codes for CSVEGASGGINEQFF.

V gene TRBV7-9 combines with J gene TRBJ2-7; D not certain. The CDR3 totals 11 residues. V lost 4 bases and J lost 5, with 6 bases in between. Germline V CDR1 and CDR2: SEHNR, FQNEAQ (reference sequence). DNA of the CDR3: TGTGCCAGCAGCTCCTCTAACGAGCAGTACTTC. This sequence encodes CASSSSNEQYF.

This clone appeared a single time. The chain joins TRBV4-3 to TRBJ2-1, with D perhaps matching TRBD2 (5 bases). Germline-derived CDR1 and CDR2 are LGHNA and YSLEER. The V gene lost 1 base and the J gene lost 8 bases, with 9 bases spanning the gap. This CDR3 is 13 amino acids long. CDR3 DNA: TGCGCCAGCAGCCAAGGACTATTTGATGAGCAGTTCTTC. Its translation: CASSQGLFDEQFF.

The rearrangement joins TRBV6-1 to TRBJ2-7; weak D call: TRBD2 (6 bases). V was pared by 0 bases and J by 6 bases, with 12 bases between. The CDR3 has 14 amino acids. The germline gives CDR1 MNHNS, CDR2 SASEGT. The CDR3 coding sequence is TGTGCCAGCAGTGAAGCCGCTCGGGGGACCGAGCAGTACTTC. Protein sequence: CASSEAARGTEQYF.

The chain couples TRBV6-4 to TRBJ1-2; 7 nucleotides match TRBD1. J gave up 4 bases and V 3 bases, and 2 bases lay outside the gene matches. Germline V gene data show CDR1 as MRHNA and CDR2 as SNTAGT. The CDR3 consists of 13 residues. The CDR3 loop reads CASSEGQAYGYTF. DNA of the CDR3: TGTGCCAGCAGTGAAGGACAGGCCTATGGCTACACCTTC.

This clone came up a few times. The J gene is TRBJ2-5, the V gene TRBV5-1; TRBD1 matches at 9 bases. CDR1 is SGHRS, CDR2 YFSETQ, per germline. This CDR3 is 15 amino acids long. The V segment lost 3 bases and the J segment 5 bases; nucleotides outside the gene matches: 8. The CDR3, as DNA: TGCGCCAGCAGCTGGGGGACAGGGTCCAGCGAGACCCAGTACTTC. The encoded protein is CASSWGTGSSETQYF.

The CDR3 is CASRRYTGSYEQYF. CDR3 DNA sequence: TGTGCCAGCAGGCGATATACAGGGTCCTACGAGCAGTACTTC. The V gene is TRBV28, the J gene TRBJ2-7; TRBD1 might be the D (6 bases). CDR3 size: 14 residues. Germline assignment: CDR1 MDHEN and CDR2 SYDVKM. The germline V and J ends were trimmed by 6 bases and 1 base, with 13 bases remaining between them. The whole variable domain, filled in from reference TRBV28 and TRBJ2-7, reads DVKVTQSSRYLVKRTGEKVFLECVQDMDHENMFWYRQDPGLGLRLIYFSYDVKMKEKGDIPEGYSVSREKKERFSLILESASTNQTSMYLCASRRYTGSYEQYFGPGTRLTVT.

The CDR3 spells CASRGLAGGGEQYF. CDR3 in DNA: TGTGCCAGCAGGGGACTAGCGGGGGGTGGCGAGCAGTACTTC. This chain uses TRBV2 with TRBJ2-7; 15 bases map to TRBD2. V was clipped by 6 bases and J by 6 bases; unmatched bases: 3. Germline lookup yields CDR1 SNHLY and CDR2 FYNNEI. This CDR3 contains 14 residues.

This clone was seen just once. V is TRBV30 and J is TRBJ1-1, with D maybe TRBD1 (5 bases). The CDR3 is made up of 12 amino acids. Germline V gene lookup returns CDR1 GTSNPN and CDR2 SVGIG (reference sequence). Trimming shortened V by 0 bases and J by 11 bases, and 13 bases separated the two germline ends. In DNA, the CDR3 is TGTGCCTGGAGTGTGGACATCAAGGCGGCTTTCTTT. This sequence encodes CAWSVDIKAAFF.

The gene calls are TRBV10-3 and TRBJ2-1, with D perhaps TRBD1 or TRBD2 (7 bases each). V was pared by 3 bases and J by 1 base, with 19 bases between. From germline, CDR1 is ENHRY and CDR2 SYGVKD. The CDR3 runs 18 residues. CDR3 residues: CAISDRTGGGASYNEQFF. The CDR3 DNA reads TGTGCCATCAGTGATCGGACAGGCGGGGGAGCTTCCTACAATGAGCAGTTCTTC.

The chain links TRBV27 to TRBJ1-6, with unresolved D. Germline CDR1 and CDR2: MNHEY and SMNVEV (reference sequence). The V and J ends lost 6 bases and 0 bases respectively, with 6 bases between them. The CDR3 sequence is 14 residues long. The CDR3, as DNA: TGTGCCAGCAGACTGAGCTCCTATAATTCACCCCTCCACTTT. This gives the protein CASRLSSYNSPLHF.

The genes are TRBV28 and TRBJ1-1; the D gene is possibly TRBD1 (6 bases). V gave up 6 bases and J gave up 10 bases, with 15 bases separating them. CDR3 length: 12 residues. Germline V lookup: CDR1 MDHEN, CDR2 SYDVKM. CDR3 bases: TGTGCCAGCAGATCCGGGACACCGGGAGCTTTCTTT. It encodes CASRSGTPGAFF.

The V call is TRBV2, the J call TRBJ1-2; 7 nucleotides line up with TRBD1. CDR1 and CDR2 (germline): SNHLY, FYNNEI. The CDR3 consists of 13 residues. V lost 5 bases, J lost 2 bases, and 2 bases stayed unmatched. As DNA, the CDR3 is TGTGCCAGCAGTTGGGACAGAAACTATGGCTACACCTTC. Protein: CASSWDRNYGYTF.

CDR3 in amino acids: CASTPGQRYGYTF. CDR3 DNA sequence: TGTGCCAGTACCCCCGGGCAGCGCTATGGCTACACCTTC. The genes are TRBV19 and TRBJ1-2, with D hard to call. Germline CDR1 LNHDA, CDR2 SQIVND (reference sequence). The CDR3 runs to 13 residues. V was cut by 7 bases and J by 4 bases, with 13 bases left in between.

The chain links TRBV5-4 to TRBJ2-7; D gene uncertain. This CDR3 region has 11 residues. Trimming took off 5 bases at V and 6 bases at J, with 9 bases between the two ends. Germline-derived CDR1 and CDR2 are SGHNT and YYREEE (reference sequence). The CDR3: CASSLLSEQYF. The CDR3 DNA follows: TGTGCCAGCAGTCTTCTTAGCGAGCAGTACTTC. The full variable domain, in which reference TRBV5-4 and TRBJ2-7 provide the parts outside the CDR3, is ETGVTQSPTHLIKTRGQQVTLRCSSQSGHNTVSWYQQALGQGPQFIFQYYREEENGRGNFPPRFSGLQFPNYSSELNVNALELDDSALYLCASSLLSEQYFGPGTRLTVT.

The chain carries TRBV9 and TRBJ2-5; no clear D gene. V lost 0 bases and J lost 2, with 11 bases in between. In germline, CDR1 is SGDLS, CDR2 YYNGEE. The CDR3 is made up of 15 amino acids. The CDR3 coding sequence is TGTGCCAGCAGCGTAGGTCCCCCCAAGCAAGAGACCCAGTACTTC. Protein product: CASSVGPPKQETQYF.